This record covers a single T cell receptor (beta chain). Its antigen is as yet unknown. The sample is drawn from a study of shared clonotypes between healthy human individuals. The study's findings and limits: In this cohort, only blood was sampled, and tissue repertoires likely differ. Among donors, sharing of clonotypes was expected to be affected by sequencing depth. The rarefaction results pointed to incomplete sorted-subset sequencing despite large depth.

Only in-frame clones appear in the TCRdb table, and some are missing; sequencing was by immunoSEQ multiplex PCR. The sample consists of 300,000 to 400,000 clones, 87% of them appearing once. This TCR derives from a man aged 18-30 years in good health. The sample comprised memory CD8+ T cells sorted from blood. The subset was: CD45RO+ cells pooled with CCR7-negative TemRA cells.

This CDR3 reads CASSRLETVNEQFF. CDR3 sequence (DNA): TGTGCCAGCAGCCGACTAGAAACCGTCAATGAGCAGTTCTTC. The rearrangement joins TRBV6-1 to TRBJ2-1, with D perhaps matching TRBD2 (6 bases). Trimming left V 6 bases short and J 6 bases short, with 15 bases between. This CDR3 has 14 residues. The germline CDR1 and CDR2 sequences are MNHNS and SASEGT.